Each of the 16 T cell receptor beta chains below was sequenced from the same sample in a study of cytomegalovirus exposure and HLA in healthy donors (dated by TCRdb to 2015 to 2018). Library generation was performed with the immunoSEQ multiplex PCR assay. A mixture of 60 forward primers for TCR Vbeta segments and 13 reverse primers for TCR Jbeta segments was used in the multiplex PCR. The immuneACCESS repertoire file appears here via TCRdb, limited to in-frame rearrangements. These files lack a portion of the clones; in checked studies, under half of the deficit traces to unresolved V genes, and the cause of the others is not known. The sample table shows 90,000 to 100,000 clones, and roughly 70% are seen once. About 2.5% of the sample goes to the ten largest clones. Sample: PBMCs. Receptor source: a man in his fifties in good health and CMV-seronegative.

This clone came up a few times. This rearrangement joins TRBV25-1 to TRBJ2-1; TRBD1 matches at 12 bases. CDR1 MGHDK and CDR2 SYGVNS come from the germline V gene. V lost 3 bases, J lost 6 bases, and 3 bases stayed unmatched. CDR3 size: 15 residues. CDR3 in amino acids: CASSDRDRGLNEQFF. CDR3 bases: TGTGCCAGCAGTGACCGGGACAGGGGGCTCAATGAGCAGTTCTTC.

The gene calls are TRBV4-1 and TRBJ2-6; TRBD2 aligns across 12 bases. V trimming: 2 bases; J trimming: 1 base; junction bases outside the gene matches: 9. The CDR3 loop spans 20 amino acids. Germline-derived CDR1 and CDR2 are MGHRA and YSYEKL. The CDR3: CASSQPGLAGSPSGANVLTF. The CDR3, as DNA: TGCGCCAGCAGCCAACCGGGACTAGCGGGTAGCCCATCTGGGGCCAACGTCCTGACTTTC.

This chain joins TRBV30 and TRBJ1-1, with 7 bases lining up with TRBD1. Trimming cost V 2 bases and J 11 bases; bases outside gene matches: 8. Germline CDR1 and CDR2: GTSNPN and SVGIG (reference sequence). CDR3 length equals 12 residues. CDR3 DNA: TGTGCCTGGAGTTCACAGGGGTCAGGGGCTTTCTTT. It yields the protein CAWSSQGSGAFF.

This clone appeared a few times. The V gene is TRBV6-5, the J gene TRBJ2-7; TRBD1 agrees at 10 bases. The CDR3 runs to 14 residues. In germline, CDR1 is MNHEY, CDR2 SVGAGI. V was pared by 5 bases and J by 3 bases, with 4 bases of the junction left unmatched. CDR3 residues: CASSKGTGVYEQYF. The CDR3, as DNA: TGTGCCAGCAGTAAGGGGACAGGGGTCTACGAGCAGTACTTC.

J is TRBJ1-1 and V is TRBV28; 7 bases map to TRBD1. CDR3 length: 14 amino acids. Germline-derived CDR1 and CDR2 are MDHEN and SYDVKM. Losses at the gene ends were 7 bases for V and 1 base for J; bases not matched to a gene: 6. The CDR3 here is CASKTGDRNTEAFF. DNA of the CDR3: TGTGCCAGCAAAACAGGGGACAGGAACACTGAAGCTTTCTTT.

The V and J genes are TRBV27 and TRBJ2-1, with TRBD2 matching 10 bases. J was trimmed by 10 bases and V by 7 bases; bases with no gene match: 1. Germline V gene lookup returns CDR1 MNHEY and CDR2 SMNVEV (reference sequence). The CDR3 is 11 residues long. The CDR3 nucleotides are TGTGCCAGCACACTAGCGGGGGAGCAGTTCTTC. Protein product: CASTLAGEQFF.

The J gene is TRBJ2-2, the V gene TRBV7-6; 7 positions match TRBD1. From germline, CDR1 is SGHVS and CDR2 FNYEAQ. The CDR3 runs to 16 residues. The J segment lost 2 bases and the V segment lost 5 bases, leaving 8 bases of the junction unmatched. The CDR3 region is CASSQRTGPNTGELFF. DNA of the CDR3: TGTGCCAGCAGCCAGCGGACAGGCCCCAACACCGGGGAGCTGTTTTTT.

The chain combines TRBV5-6 with TRBJ2-7; TRBD1 is a possible D gene (6 bases). With 0 bases removed from V and 2 bases from J, the gap between germline ends came to 12 bases. CDR1 SGHDT and CDR2 YYEEEE come from the germline V gene. This CDR3 region has 15 residues. The CDR3 sequence: CASSLGQGRTYEQYF. For the CDR3, the DNA is TGTGCCAGCAGCTTGGGGCAGGGGCGTACCTACGAGCAGTACTTC.

The chain has TRBV5-4 and TRBJ1-4, with 8 bases matching TRBD1. This CDR3 has 15 amino acids. Germline assignment: CDR1 SGHNT and CDR2 YYREEE (reference sequence). The junction had 3 bases not matched to a gene; V was cut back by 4 bases and J by 1 base. This chain's CDR3 is CASSKDRGTNEKLFF. Written as DNA, the CDR3 is TGTGCCAGCAGCAAAGACAGGGGAACTAATGAAAAACTGTTTTTT.

The rearrangement uses TRBV5-1 and TRBJ1-5, with D possibly being TRBD1 (6 bases). Trimming took off 4 bases at V and 0 bases at J, with 14 bases between the two ends. CDR3 length: 16 amino acids. In germline, CDR1 is SGHRS, CDR2 YFSETQ. CDR3 nucleotide sequence: TGCGCCAGCAGCCTCCAGGGGCCTTATAGCAATCAGCCCCAGCATTTT. Its protein is CASSLQGPYSNQPQHF.

The V gene is TRBV18, the J gene TRBJ2-7; 13 bases fit TRBD2. CDR3 size: 19 residues. Germline values: CDR1 KGHSH, CDR2 LQKENI. The J segment lost 0 bases and the V segment lost 2 bases, leaving 10 bases of the junction unmatched. The CDR3 spells CASSPVRLAGGQTSYEQYF. The CDR3 bases are TGTGCCAGCTCACCAGTCCGACTAGCGGGGGGTCAAACCTCCTACGAGCAGTACTTC.

Only a few counts were recorded for this clone. Its ends do not fully match the called genes, so a read error is possible. J is TRBJ1-5 and V is TRBV6-1; possible D gene TRBD1, 6 bases. This CDR3 region has 17 residues. The germline CDR1 and CDR2 sequences are MNHNS and SASEGT. The CDR3 coding sequence is TGTGCCAGCAGTGATCTTTCGGACTGGGGGCGCAAACAGCCCCAGCATTTT. This sequence encodes CASSDLSDWGRKQPQHF.

The chain has TRBV6-5 and TRBJ1-4; 8 bases fit TRBD1. CDR1 is MNHEY and CDR2 is SVGAGI in the germline V gene. The J segment lost 9 bases and the V segment lost 5 bases, leaving 8 bases of the junction unmatched. This CDR3 is 14 amino acids long. DNA of the CDR3: TGTGCCAGCAGTATCGGACAGGGAAAACAAAAACTGTTTTTT. It encodes CASSIGQGKQKLFF.

The rearrangement joins TRBV28 to TRBJ1-2; no clear D. The germline V gene encodes CDR1 MDHEN and CDR2 SYDVKM. The CDR3 spans 15 residues. Between the trimmed V and J ends, which lost 5 bases and 2 bases, there was a span of 15 bases. The CDR3 DNA sequence: TGTGCCAGCAGTCTATTGAGCCTACCGAACTATGGCTACACCTTC. Residues: CASSLLSLPNYGYTF.

In its sample, this clone was seen once. The chain employs TRBV27 and TRBJ2-3, with 8 bases that match TRBD2. The junction had 13 bases not matched to a gene; V was cut back by 5 bases and J by 0 bases. CDR3 length: 18 residues. Looked up from germline, CDR1 is MNHEY and CDR2 is SMNVEV (reference sequence). The chain's CDR3 is CASSISGTSLSSTDTQYF. The CDR3, as DNA: TGTGCCAGCAGTATCTCCGGGACTAGTTTATCTAGCACAGATACGCAGTATTTT.

The gene calls are TRBV5-1 and TRBJ2-7; 12 nucleotides agree with TRBD1. The germline gives CDR1 SGHRS, CDR2 YFSETQ. This CDR3 is 15 amino acids long. The J segment lost 7 bases and the V segment lost 1 base, leaving 6 bases of the junction unmatched. This chain's CDR3 is CASSLLGTGGGEQYF. The CDR3 bases are TGCGCCAGCAGCTTGCTTGGGACAGGGGGCGGGGAGCAGTACTTC.